The entry that follows covers one T cell receptor beta chain sequence. What it binds is unknown. This record comes from a study of memory CD4+ T cells and cytomegalovirus serostatus. The study's findings and limits: Suggested: most of the CMV-linked TCR signature lies in CD4+ memory cells.

Profiling relied on immunoSEQ multiplex PCR, and the TCRdb table lists in-frame clones only, not all of them. The sample records 45,000 to 65,000 clones, roughly three quarters being singletons. Single viable CD3+CD4+CD8-CD45RO+ cells were sorted as the memory CD4+ T cells. CMV serostatus came from serum IgG against pp150, pp28, p38, p52. Total CD4+ T cells were enriched by CD4 positive selection. The V gene's germline CDR1 is SNHLY and CDR2 FYNNEI. After removal of 2 bases from V and 4 bases from J, the junction contained 6 bases not matched to a gene. CDR3 length: 16 amino acids. V and J are TRBV2 and TRBJ2-1, with TRBD1 matching 9 bases. Sequenced: memory CD4+ T cells from blood. The TCR originated in an adult in good health and CMV-seronegative. CDR3 loop: CASSERGDRAYNEQFF. The CDR3 DNA reads as TGTGCCAGCAGTGAACGGGGGGACAGGGCTTACAATGAGCAGTTCTTC. The full variable domain, with the rest looked up from reference TRBV2 and TRBJ2-1, is EPEVTQTPSHQVTQMGQEVILRCVPISNHLYFYWYRQILGQKVEFLVSFYNNEISEKSEIFDDQFSVERPDGSNFTLKIRSTKLEDSAMYFCASSERGDRAYNEQFFGPGTRLTVL.